This TCR beta chain emerged from a study of T cell changes during pregnancy in multiple sclerosis. The V gene lost 1 base and the J gene lost 6 bases, with 13 bases spanning the gap. Per the germline V gene, CDR1 is SGHVS and CDR2 is FQNEAQ. This CDR3 is built from 15 residues. The assay was immunoSEQ multiplex PCR, and TCRdb's table has in-frame clones only and misses some. The sample lists about 50,000 clones, around 90% occurring once. The clonotype comes from a female donor in good health, enrolled as a control in a pregnancy study. The chain has TRBV7-8 and TRBJ1-5, with unresolved D. This specimen was CD4+ T cells from peripheral blood mononuclear cells, taken after pregnancy. The CDR3 sequence: CASSLDRSGPQPQHF. The CDR3 nucleotides read TGTGCCAGCAGCTTAGATCGTTCGGGTCCTCAGCCCCAGCATTTT. Supplemented by reference TRBV7-8 and TRBJ1-5, the full variable domain reads GAGVSQSPRYKVAKRGQDVALRCDPISGHVSLFWYQQALGQGPEFLTYFQNEAQLDKSGLPSDRFFAERPEGSVSTLKIQRTQQEDSAVYLCASSLDRSGPQPQHFGDGTRLSIL.